This record concerns one T cell receptor (beta chain) sequence. As handled by the study authors: Using reference gene primer amplification, nucleated cell counts were estimated. The assay was immunoSEQ multiplex PCR, and TCRdb's table has in-frame clones only and misses some. The V and J calls and clone size are taken from that table; D and trimming were inferred from the DNA. The sample carries some 25,000 clones, 81% recorded once. The data derive from a study of blood T cell repertoires in COVID-19. Study information: The samples span acute and convalescent COVID-19 from the United States, Italy and Spain. Sources were T cells, B-cell-depleted T cells, or PBMCs; the material itself was cDNA or gDNA.

Germline V gene sequence: CDR1 MNHEY, CDR2 SMNVEV (reference sequence). The CDR3 loop spans 14 amino acids. V lost 10 bases, J lost 5 bases, and 10 bases stayed unmatched. The clonotype originates from a man in his fifties or sixties with active or convalescent COVID-19. J is TRBJ2-1 and V is TRBV27, with 8 bases aligning to TRBD2. Input material: peripheral blood. The CDR3 coding sequence is TGTGCCACTCACGGGGGGGGGTGGAACAATGAGCAGTTCTTC. This encodes CATHGGGWNNEQFF.